Shown below are 22 T cell receptor beta chains from a single sample sequenced in a study of T cell responses to AZD1222 COVID-19 vaccine. Some clones are missing from TCRdb's copy, which holds only in-frame ones; the method was immunoSEQ multiplex PCR. The sample yields about 120,000 clones, 88% seen once. The starting material was peripheral blood, obtained on day 0 of AZD1222 vaccination. The origin of the receptors is an adult in good health.

The CDR3 nucleotides are TGTGCCATCAGTGAGTCGGGGGTCGGGGGAAGGCCTGAAGCTTTCTTT. Its translation: CAISESGVGGRPEAFF. V usage is TRBV10-3 and J usage is TRBJ1-1, with D possibly matching TRBD1 (5 bases). Germline V gene lookup returns CDR1 ENHRY and CDR2 SYGVKD. The CDR3 contains 16 residues. Trimming removed 0 bases at V and 6 bases at J, with 17 bases between.

The J gene is TRBJ1-5, the V gene TRBV6-5; D is unresolved. Germline loops: CDR1 MNHEY, CDR2 SVGAGI. Trimming removed 7 bases at V and 1 base at J, with 8 bases between. This CDR3 is 13 amino acids long. Here the CDR3 reads CASKRASNQPQHF. DNA of the CDR3: TGTGCCAGCAAGCGGGCGAGCAATCAGCCCCAGCATTTT.

This chain uses TRBV27 with TRBJ2-7, with D uncertain. Deletions cut 7 bases from V and 12 bases from J, with 25 bases between. The CDR3 has 14 amino acids. CDR1 and CDR2 from the germline V gene are MNHEY and SMNVEV (reference sequence). The CDR3 loop is CASTLARTRSKMYF. In DNA, the CDR3 is TGTGCCAGCACCTTGGCCCGGACCCGCTCGAAAATGTACTTC.

This clone was detected only a few times. The V call is TRBV4-1, the J call TRBJ1-2; D may be TRBD1 (5 bases). CDR1 is MGHRA and CDR2 is YSYEKL in the germline V gene. The V end was cut by 0 bases, the J end by 2 bases, with 13 bases between. The CDR3 runs 16 residues. The CDR3, as DNA: TGCGCCAGCAGCCAAGATCGAAGGAGGGGAAACTATGGCTACACCTTC. Encoded protein: CASSQDRRRGNYGYTF.

The chain is built from TRBV19 and TRBJ2-1, with D tentatively TRBD2 (6 bases). The CDR3 totals 13 residues. From germline, CDR1 is LNHDA and CDR2 SQIVND (reference sequence). Trimming pared 4 bases from V and 6 bases from J, leaving 10 bases between. The CDR3 coding sequence is TGTGCCAGTAGTAGTGTGGGGGGCAATGAGCAGTTCTTC. Translated: CASSSVGGNEQFF.

In this sample, this clone turned up once. The chain couples TRBV5-1 to TRBJ2-7; 8 nucleotides match TRBD1. Per germline, CDR1 SGHRS and CDR2 YFSETQ. The CDR3 consists of 14 residues. Germline trimming cut 5 bases from V and 3 bases from J; bases unmatched to any gene: 7. CDR3: CASRAGTGGYEQYF. The CDR3 DNA is TGCGCCAGCAGGGCGGGGACAGGAGGCTACGAGCAGTACTTC.

J is TRBJ1-2 and V is TRBV5-1, with 9 bases that match TRBD1. Germline loops: CDR1 SGHRS, CDR2 YFSETQ. The length of the CDR3 is 15 residues. V lost 3 bases to trimming and J lost 2 bases; unmatched junction nucleotides: 5. CDR3 bases: TGCGCCAGCAGCTCACGACAGGGGGTGAACTATGGCTACACCTTC. Protein: CASSSRQGVNYGYTF.

V gene TRBV2 combines with J gene TRBJ1-2; D is undetermined. Trimming took off 3 bases at V and 8 bases at J, with 10 bases between the two ends. The CDR3 totals 12 residues. CDR1 and CDR2 (germline): SNHLY, FYNNEI. As DNA, the CDR3 is TGTGCCAGCAGTGATTTCGGAGACGGCTACACCTTC. Translation gives CASSDFGDGYTF.

The chain employs TRBV5-4 and TRBJ2-1; 7 bases agree with TRBD2. Germline loops: CDR1 SGHNT, CDR2 YYREEE (reference sequence). After removal of 5 bases from V and 8 bases from J, the junction contained 13 bases not matched to a gene. The CDR3 loop spans 15 amino acids. Written as DNA, the CDR3 is TGTGCCAGCAGGGAGACTAGCCGGTACGGGCATGAGCAGTTCTTC. Protein: CASRETSRYGHEQFF.

V and J are TRBV19 and TRBJ2-3, with a tentative D call TRBD2 (5 bases). The CDR3 is 14 amino acids. Germline V gene lookup returns CDR1 LNHDA and CDR2 SQIVND (reference sequence). V was trimmed by 1 base and J by 4 bases, leaving 9 bases between them. The CDR3 nucleotides are TGTGCCAGTAGTATAGTTCTAGCTGCAGATACGCAGTATTTT. Residues: CASSIVLAADTQYF.

V gene TRBV19 combines with J gene TRBJ1-5, with 7 nucleotides matching TRBD1. Per the germline V gene, CDR1 is LNHDA and CDR2 is SQIVND (reference sequence). The CDR3 has 16 residues. V was pared by 5 bases and J by 6 bases, with 13 bases of the junction left unmatched. CDR3 DNA: TGTGCCAGTAGTGTCGGGGGTAGGGGGCGCATTCAGCCCCAGCATTTT. Translation gives CASSVGGRGRIQPQHF.

Comment on this clone: In the same sample, other DNA sequences code for this CDR3. CDR3 protein: CASSLSGGNTEAFF. The CDR3 DNA is TGTGCCAGCTCCCTCTCTGGCGGGAACACTGAAGCTTTCTTT. The rearrangement uses TRBV18 and TRBJ1-1; D remains ambiguous. This CDR3 has 14 residues. With 6 bases removed from V and 1 base from J, the gap between germline ends came to 12 bases. CDR1 is KGHSH, CDR2 LQKENI, per germline.

The chain links TRBV5-1 to TRBJ1-4, with D uncertain. The V end lost 6 bases, the J end lost 5 bases, and 11 bases lay between the germline ends. From germline, CDR1 is SGHRS and CDR2 YFSETQ. The CDR3 length is 13 residues. The CDR3 loop is CASKPDDNEKLFF. Here the CDR3 DNA reads TGCGCCAGCAAACCTGACGACAATGAAAAACTGTTTTTT.

This chain uses TRBV7-9 with TRBJ2-7, with D tentatively TRBD1 (5 bases). Trimming shortened V by 5 bases and J by 4 bases, and 24 bases separated the two germline ends. This CDR3 comprises 17 residues. Germline assignment: CDR1 SEHNR and CDR2 FQNEAQ (reference sequence). The CDR3 is CASSPRRGHDQQYEQYF. The CDR3 DNA reads TGTGCCAGCAGCCCAAGAAGGGGCCATGACCAGCAATACGAGCAGTACTTC. The variable domain in full, with the rest retrieved from reference TRBV7-9 and TRBJ2-7, is DTGVSQNPRHKITKRGQNVTFRCDPISEHNRLYWYRQTLGQGPEFLTYFQNEAQLEKSRLLSDRFSAERPKGSFSTLEIQRTEQGDSAMYLCASSPRRGHDQQYEQYFGPGTRLTVT.

This clone was seen just once. V gene TRBV5-4 combines with J gene TRBJ1-2; TRBD1 is a possible D gene (5 bases). The CDR3 is 15 amino acids. Germline CDR1 is SGHNT and CDR2 is YYREEE (reference sequence). V shed 2 bases and J shed 4 bases, with 15 bases lying between them. CDR3 bases: TGTGCCAGCAGCTTTCCGCCGGGACTCGCCTATGGCTACACCTTC. It translates to CASSFPPGLAYGYTF.

V usage is TRBV4-1 and J usage is TRBJ2-7; a possible D gene is TRBD1 (6 bases). The CDR3 is 14 amino acids. From germline, CDR1 is MGHRA and CDR2 YSYEKL. Trimming took 0 bases from V and 3 from J, leaving 9 bases between them. CDR3 in DNA: TGCGCCAGCAGCCAAGATGAGGGGGTCTACGAGCAGTACTTC. This encodes CASSQDEGVYEQYF.

The V gene is TRBV12-5, the J gene TRBJ2-1; no firm D call. Trimming took off 7 bases at V and 8 bases at J, with 18 bases between the two ends. The CDR3 length is 14 residues. Germline CDR1 LGHNT, CDR2 FRNRAP. The chain's CDR3 is CASAEVGYWDEQFF. The CDR3 nucleotides are TGTGCTAGTGCCGAAGTAGGGTATTGGGATGAGCAGTTCTTC.

The genes are TRBV4-2 and TRBJ1-5; TRBD1 is a possible D gene (6 bases). Germline CDR1 LGHNA, CDR2 YNFKEQ. Trimming stripped 3 bases from V and 1 base from J, with 16 bases between. This CDR3 region has 17 residues. The CDR3, as DNA: TGTGCCAGCAGCCAGACCCGGGACATCGAAAGCAATCAGCCCCAGCATTTT. Protein product: CASSQTRDIESNQPQHF.

The chain employs TRBV24-1 and TRBJ2-1; 12 nucleotides line up with TRBD2. The V gene's germline CDR1 is KGHDR and CDR2 SFDVKD. This CDR3 has 16 residues. J was trimmed by 6 bases and V by 2 bases; bases with no gene match: 4. The CDR3 here is CATSDSGTSGFNEQFF. DNA for the CDR3: TGTGCCACCAGTGATTCCGGGACTAGCGGGTTCAATGAGCAGTTCTTC.

This chain joins TRBV13 and TRBJ2-3; D not resolved. The CDR3 is 14 residues long. Deletions cut 1 base from V and 6 bases from J, with 11 bases between. Germline CDR1 is PRHDT and CDR2 is FYEKMQ (reference sequence). CDR3 region: CASSLARTSDTQYF. CDR3 sequence (DNA): TGTGCCAGCAGCTTAGCGAGGACCTCGGATACGCAGTATTTT.

This CDR3 is CASSEDHTRLGTFF. CDR3 in DNA: TGCGCCAGCAGCGAGGATCACACCCGCCTCGGAACTTTCTTT. This chain joins TRBV5-1 and TRBJ1-1; D remains ambiguous. Looked up from germline, CDR1 is SGHRS and CDR2 is YFSETQ. Trimming cost V 4 bases and J 12 bases, with 22 bases left between them. The CDR3 spans 14 residues.

This chain links TRBV2 with TRBJ2-5; possible D gene TRBD2, 5 bases. Germline CDR1 is SNHLY and CDR2 is FYNNEI. The CDR3 is 12 amino acids. With 8 bases removed from V and 10 bases from J, the gap between germline ends came to 17 bases. The CDR3 loop is CASERLERDQYF. The DNA of the CDR3 is TGTGCCAGCGAAAGACTTGAGAGGGACCAGTACTTC.